This is a list of T cell receptor beta chains from one sample in a study of tumor and adjacent non-tumor tissue in lung cancer. TCRdb processed the multiplex PCR reads anew with MiXCR; each CDR3 protein has one entry. Among 70,000 to 90,000 distinct CDR3 sequences listed, 80% to 90% were seen once. The sequencing input was distant non-tumor lung tissue. The receptors stem from a man in his fifties or sixties with non-small cell lung cancer. The CDR3 runs from the conserved cysteine through the conserved F or W. A D gene is named only where the DNA matches it firmly. A clone size is listed for some rows: how often the clone was seen (once, few, many), or a class if it is expanded.

D: TRBD2
V: TRBV11-3
J: TRBJ2-1
size: .
CDR3: CASSLGSSGIDNEQFF
DNA: TGTGCCAGTAGCTTAGGTTCTAGCGGGATTGACAATGAGCAGTTCTTC

D: TRBD1
V: TRBV11-2
J: TRBJ1-3
size: .
CDR3: CASSEQGSSSGNTILF
DNA: TGTGCCAGCAGCGAACAGGGGTCGAGCTCTGGAAACACCATACTCTTT

D: .
V: TRBV7-9
J: TRBJ2-3
size: .
CDR3: CANNRGPYTQYF
DNA: TGTGCCAACAACCGGGGCCCCTATACGCAGTATTTT

D: .
V: TRBV6-6
J: TRBJ1-1
size: .
CDR3: CAISIGREGKAHF
DNA: TGTGCCATCAGTATCGGACGGGAGGGGAAAGCTCACTTT

D: TRBD1
V: TRBV29-1
J: TRBJ1-6
size: many
CDR3: CSVGDSYSSPLHF
DNA: TGCAGCGTTGGGGACAGCTATAGTTCACCCCTCCACTTT

D: .
V: TRBV5-6
J: TRBJ2-3
size: few
CDR3: CASSLGSGTSTDTHYF
DNA: TGTGCCAGCAGCTTGGGCTCAGGGACCTCCACAGATACGCACTATTTT

D: .
V: TRBV5-1
J: TRBJ1-6
size: .
CDR3: CASILDQMGNSPLHF
DNA: TGCGCCAGCATCTTGGACCAGATGGGTAATTCACCCCTCCACTTT

D: TRBD2
V: TRBV20-1
J: TRBJ2-1
size: many
CDR3: CSAREGTSGPEQFF
DNA: TGCAGTGCTAGAGAGGGGACTAGCGGCCCTGAGCAGTTCTTC

D: .
V: TRBV6-5
J: TRBJ2-7
size: .
CDR3: CASSYTSTGASYKQYF
DNA: TGTGCCAGCAGTTACACCTCGACAGGTGCATCCTACAAGCAATACTTC

D: .
V: TRBV10-1
J: TRBJ2-1
size: many
CDR3: CASSETRYNEQFF
DNA: TGCGCCAGCAGTGAGACCAGATACAATGAGCAGTTCTTC

D: TRBD2
V: TRBV6-5
J: TRBJ2-1
size: once
CDR3: CASIYSGGRDLFF
DNA: TGCGCCAGCATTTACTCAGGCGGGAGGGATTTGTTCTTC

D: .
V: TRBV11-2
J: TRBJ2-2
size: .
CDR3: CASTLEPPTSSGELFF
DNA: TGTGCTAGCACCTTAGAACCCCCCACTAGTTCCGGGGAGCTGTTTTTT

D: .
V: TRBV11-2
J: TRBJ1-1
size: once
CDR3: CASILVGKGIEAFF
DNA: TGTGCCAGTATCTTAGTCGGGAAGGGCATTGAAGCTTTCTTT

D: .
V: TRBV6-1
J: TRBJ1-1
size: .
CDR3: CASSFGLSNTEASF
DNA: TGTGCCAGCAGTTTTGGTCTTTCGAACACTGAAGCTTCCTTT

D: .
V: TRBV5-6
J: TRBJ1-5
size: .
CDR3: CPSSTYQGPMQPQHF
DNA: TGTCCCAGCAGTACCTACCAGGGACCCATGCAGCCCCAGCATTTT

D: .
V: TRBV11-3
J: TRBJ2-2
size: .
CDR3: CANSLQASNTGELFF
DNA: TGTGCCAACAGCTTACAGGCTTCGAACACCGGGGAGCTGTTTTTT

D: .
V: TRBV11-2
J: TRBJ1-6
size: few
CDR3: CVSSLGEDNNSPLHF
DNA: TGTGTCAGCAGTTTAGGAGAGGACAATAATTCACCCCTCCACTTT

D: TRBD2
V: TRBV13
J: TRBJ2-1
size: .
CDR3: CASILVGLAGGSYNEQFF
DNA: TGTGCTAGCATCTTAGTGGGACTGGCGGGAGGGTCCTACAATGAGCAGTTCTTC

D: TRBD1
V: TRBV6-5
J: TRBJ2-6
size: .
CDR3: CASNEQGAVGVNVLTF
DNA: TGTGCCAGTAATGAACAGGGGGCGGTCGGGGTCAACGTCCTGACTTTC

D: TRBD1
V: TRBV4-3
J: TRBJ2-7
size: .
CDR3: CASSQSPGTGGYELYF
DNA: TGCGCCAGCAGCCAGAGCCCAGGGACAGGGGGCTACGAGCTGTACTTC

D: .
V: TRBV20-1
J: TRBJ1-1
size: few
CDR3: CSVRSSLFGTEAFF
DNA: TGCAGTGTTAGATCCAGTCTCTTTGGAACTGAAGCATTCTTT

D: .
V: TRBV4-3
J: TRBJ2-2
size: .
CDR3: CSNSQEFTGELFF
DNA: TGCTCCAACAGCCAAGAGTTCACCGGGGAGCTGTTTTTT

D: .
V: TRBV30
J: TRBJ2-4
size: .
CDR3: CDWSVGLAKNIQYF
DNA: TGTGACTGGAGTGTGGGACTAGCCAAAAACATTCAGTACTTC

D: .
V: TRBV12-3/TRBV12-4
J: TRBJ2-6
size: .
CDR3: CASKPPGTGANILTF
DNA: TGTGCCAGCAAGCCCCCGGGCACTGGGGCCAACATCCTGACTTTC

D: .
V: TRBV5-6
J: TRBJ1-1
size: .
CDR3: CARSPMDRTNTEAFF
DNA: TGTGCCAGGAGCCCGATGGATAGAACGAACACTGAAGCTTTCTTT

D: TRBD2
V: TRBV6-5
J: TRBJ2-3
size: .
CDR3: CASSYSLAGGTDTQYF
DNA: TGTGCCAGCAGTTACAGTCTAGCGGGGGGCACAGATACGCAGTATTTT

D: .
V: TRBV5-5
J: TRBJ2-7
size: once
CDR3: CASSLTVAAGSYEQYF
DNA: TGTGCCAGCAGCTTGACCGTAGCAGCAGGATCCTACGAGCAGTACTTC